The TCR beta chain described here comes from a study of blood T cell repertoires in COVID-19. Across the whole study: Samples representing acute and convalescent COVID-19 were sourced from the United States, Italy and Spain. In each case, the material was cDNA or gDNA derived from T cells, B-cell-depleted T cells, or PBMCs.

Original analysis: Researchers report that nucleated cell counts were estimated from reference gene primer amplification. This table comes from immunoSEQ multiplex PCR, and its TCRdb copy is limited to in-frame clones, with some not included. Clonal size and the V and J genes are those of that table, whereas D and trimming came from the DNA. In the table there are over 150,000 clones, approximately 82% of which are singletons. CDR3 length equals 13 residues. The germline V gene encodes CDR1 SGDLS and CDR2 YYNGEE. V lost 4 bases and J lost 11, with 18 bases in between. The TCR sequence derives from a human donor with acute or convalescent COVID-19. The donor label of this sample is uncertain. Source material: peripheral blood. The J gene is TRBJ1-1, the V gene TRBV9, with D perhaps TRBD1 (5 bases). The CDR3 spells CASSPSGPRGAFF. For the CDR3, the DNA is TGTGCCAGCAGCCCCTCGGGACCGCGGGGTGCTTTCTTT.